This TCR beta chain was observed in a study of blood T cell repertoires in COVID-19. Assay: immunoSEQ multiplex PCR; the TCRdb copy retains only in-frame clones and omits some. The repertoire holds 63,000 or so clones, with roughly 82% as singletons. This clone showed up just once. This sequence was found in an elderly man with active COVID-19. The source material was peripheral blood.

CDR3 region: CASSSSRNTEAFF. The DNA of the CDR3 is TGCGCCAGCAGCTCCTCCCGTAACACTGAAGCTTTCTTT. The chain recombines TRBV5-1 with TRBJ1-1; D gene uncertain. Between the trimmed V and J ends, which lost 3 bases and 2 bases, there was a span of 8 bases. Looked up from germline, CDR1 is SGHRS and CDR2 is YFSETQ. The CDR3 extends over 13 amino acids.